Following are 25 T cell receptor beta chains from one sample sequenced in a study of blood T cell repertoires in COVID-19. The repertoire was sequenced with immunoSEQ multiplex PCR; TCRdb's copy has only in-frame clones and lacks some. This table holds about 15,000 clones, around 77% found once. The sequenced sample was peripheral blood. Every receptor here comes from a human donor in a cohort sampled during active COVID-19.

J is TRBJ1-1 and V is TRBV9; unclear D gene. The CDR3 contains 15 residues. From germline, CDR1 is SGDLS and CDR2 YYNGEE. V was clipped by 0 bases and J by 0 bases, with 9 bases between them. The CDR3 reads CASSVEAGLNTEAFF. DNA for the CDR3: TGTGCCAGCAGCGTAGAAGCAGGTTTGAACACTGAAGCTTTCTTT. Together with reference TRBV9 and TRBJ1-1, the CDR3 gives the full variable domain: DSGVTQTPKHLITATGQRVTLRCSPRSGDLSVYWYQQSLDQGLQFLIQYYNGEERAKGNILERFSAQQFPDLHSELNLSSLELGDSALYFCASSVEAGLNTEAFFGQGTRLTVV.

The rearrangement uses TRBV2 and TRBJ2-7; D possibly corresponds to TRBD2 (6 bases). Germline CDR1 reads SNHLY; CDR2 reads FYNNEI. The V and J ends lost 6 bases and 3 bases respectively, with 15 bases between them. The CDR3 runs 14 residues. CDR3 DNA: TGTGCCAGCAGCCCTATAGGGGACTTCTACGAGCAGTACTTC. Translating gives CASSPIGDFYEQYF.

This clone appeared a few times. The V and J genes are TRBV24-1 and TRBJ2-2; 9 bases align to TRBD1. Germline V gives CDR1 KGHDR, CDR2 SFDVKD. Losses at the gene ends were 6 bases for V and 5 bases for J; bases not matched to a gene: 6. This CDR3 contains 15 residues. CDR3 DNA sequence: TGTGCCACCAGTCGTGACAGGGGGAGAACCGGGGAGCTGTTTTTT. Protein sequence: CATSRDRGRTGELFF.

The CDR3 DNA reads as TGTGCCAGCAGTCCCCGACTAGCGGCATCCTACGAGCAGTACTTC. This gives the protein CASSPRLAASYEQYF. V usage is TRBV28 and J usage is TRBJ2-7; TRBD2 matches 9 bases. CDR1 is MDHEN, CDR2 SYDVKM, per germline. V was pared by 5 bases and J by 1 base, with 6 bases of the junction left unmatched. The CDR3 sequence is 15 residues long.

The rearrangement joins TRBV10-3 to TRBJ2-1; 7 bases line up with TRBD2. Germline CDR1 reads ENHRY; CDR2 reads SYGVKD. J gave up 6 bases and V 6 bases, and 17 bases lay outside the gene matches. The CDR3 is 17 residues long. CDR3 in amino acids: CAISGPGGSSEANEQFF. CDR3 coding DNA: TGTGCCATCAGCGGTCCAGGCGGGAGCTCTGAGGCCAATGAGCAGTTCTTC.

The J gene is TRBJ1-4, the V gene TRBV15; 7 bases fit TRBD1. V shed 8 bases and J 2 bases; nucleotides not matched to a gene: 11. From germline, CDR1 is LNHNV and CDR2 YYDKDF (reference sequence). The CDR3 is 16 amino acids. The CDR3 DNA reads TGTGCCACCCGACAGGGACGAATTAATACTAATGAAAAACTGTTTTTT. Translation: CATRQGRINTNEKLFF.

V is TRBV21-1 and J is TRBJ2-3; the D call in the table, TRBD1, was not verified against the DNA. TRBV21-1 is a pseudogene segment. The CDR3 runs to 21 residues. For the CDR3, the DNA is TGTGCCAGCAGCAAATCAAACCGACCCGGACAGGGATGTTCCCTCACAGATACGCAGTATTTT. This sequence encodes CASSKSNRPGQGCSLTDTQYF.

The V and J genes are TRBV5-4 and TRBJ2-1, with D possibly being TRBD1 (6 bases). The CDR3 loop spans 12 amino acids. The V and J ends lost 0 bases and 11 bases respectively, with 9 bases between them. Germline V CDR1 and CDR2: SGHNT, YYREEE (reference sequence). CDR3 region: CASSLGTEKQFF. The DNA of the CDR3 is TGTGCCAGCAGCTTGGGGACAGAAAAGCAGTTCTTC.

The chain has TRBV4-3 and TRBJ2-7, with TRBD2 identical over 7 bases. The CDR3 loop spans 16 amino acids. Germline CDR1 LGHNA, CDR2 YSLEER. V trimming: 0 bases; J trimming: 5 bases; junction bases outside the gene matches: 10. CDR3 sequence: CASSQDGGSFRDEQYF. The CDR3 DNA sequence: TGCGCCAGCAGCCAAGATGGCGGGAGCTTCAGGGACGAGCAGTACTTC.

The chain joins TRBV3-1 (or the pseudogene TRBV3-2) to TRBJ2-3, with 8 positions matching TRBD2. CDR3 length: 15 residues. Trimming at V came to 1 base and at J to 5 bases, leaving 5 bases not matched to a gene. The germline CDR1 and CDR2 sequences are LGHDT and YNNKEL (reference sequence). CDR3 residues: CASSQALTSGDTQYF. The CDR3 coding sequence is TGTGCCAGCAGCCAAGCTCTTACTAGCGGAGATACGCAGTATTTT.

J is TRBJ1-2 and V is TRBV5-1, with TRBD1 as a possible D gene (5 bases). CDR3 length: 15 residues. Trimming stripped 0 bases from V and 5 bases from J, with 14 bases between. Germline CDR1 is SGHRS and CDR2 is YFSETQ. This CDR3 is CASSLEGDGPYGYTF. The DNA of the CDR3 is TGCGCCAGCAGCTTGGAAGGGGATGGTCCGTATGGCTACACCTTC.

This clone was observed once. The chain is built from TRBV5-1 and TRBJ2-1, with a tentative D call TRBD2 (5 bases). The CDR3 length is 16 residues. Looked up from germline, CDR1 is SGHRS and CDR2 is YFSETQ. V lost 0 bases and J 7 bases, leaving 17 bases between the germline ends. Here the CDR3 reads CASSLAASRNPNEQFF. In DNA form, the CDR3 reads TGCGCCAGCAGCTTGGCCGCTAGCCGTAATCCAAATGAGCAGTTCTTC.

This chain joins TRBV5-6 and TRBJ1-2; 9 positions match TRBD1. Germline V gives CDR1 SGHDT, CDR2 YYEEEE. J was trimmed by 6 bases and V by 2 bases; bases with no gene match: 8. The CDR3 loop spans 15 amino acids. The CDR3 protein is CASSLWTGERDGYTF. CDR3 sequence (DNA): TGTGCCAGCAGCTTATGGACAGGGGAGCGGGATGGCTACACCTTC. Together with reference TRBV5-6 and TRBJ1-2, the CDR3 gives the full variable domain: DAGVTQSPTHLIKTRGQQVTLRCSPKSGHDTVSWYQQALGQGPQFIFQYYEEEERQRGNFPDRFSGHQFPNYSSELNVNALLLGDSALYLCASSLWTGERDGYTFGSGTRLTVV.

This clone was seen a few times. In DNA form, the CDR3 reads TGTGCCAGCAGCTTGGGTGCAGGGGGGAATTCACCCCTCCACTTT. Translation gives CASSLGAGGNSPLHF. The chain combines TRBV5-5 with TRBJ1-6; 7 nucleotides align to TRBD1. Germline trimming cut 0 bases from V and 7 bases from J; bases unmatched to any gene: 4. Germline lookup yields CDR1 SGHKS and CDR2 YYEKEE (reference sequence). This CDR3 has 15 residues.

The V and J genes are TRBV30 and TRBJ1-2; the D gene is possibly TRBD1 (6 bases). The CDR3 spans 14 residues. Trimming left V 1 base short and J 8 bases short, with 17 bases between. Germline CDR1 GTSNPN, CDR2 SVGIG (reference sequence). CDR3 bases: TGTGCCTGGAGTGATAAGCAGGGGACAAGGGGCTACACCTTC. It translates to CAWSDKQGTRGYTF.

The rearrangement links TRBV7-2 to TRBJ2-5; 8 nucleotides align to TRBD1. V was pared by 6 bases and J by 4 bases, with 10 bases of the junction left unmatched. This CDR3 contains 15 residues. The V gene's germline CDR1 is SGHTA and CDR2 FQGNSA. Here the CDR3 reads CASRRQGRTGETQYF. CDR3 DNA sequence: TGTGCCAGCAGACGACAGGGGCGAACGGGAGAGACCCAGTACTTC.

This chain connects TRBV6-5 to TRBJ1-5; 7 positions agree with TRBD1. Germline-derived CDR1 and CDR2 are MNHEY and SVGAGI. The CDR3 length is 15 residues. The junction had 6 bases not matched to a gene; V was cut back by 6 bases and J by 1 base. The CDR3 DNA is TGTGCCAGCAGAGAGACAGGGACCAGCAATCAGCCCCAGCATTTT. Its translation is CASRETGTSNQPQHF.

The chain recombines TRBV6-2 or TRBV6-3 with TRBJ2-3, with 9 bases lining up with TRBD2. J gave up 1 base and V 5 bases, and 16 bases lay outside the gene matches. From germline, CDR1 is MNHEY and CDR2 SVGEGT. This CDR3 is built from 19 residues. CDR3 nucleotides: TGTGCCAGCAGTCCGCGAGGTAGCGGGAGCGGTTTTCGCACAGATACGCAGTATTTT. It is translated as CASSPRGSGSGFRTDTQYF.

The chain recombines TRBV5-6 with TRBJ2-1, with 8 bases lining up with TRBD1. The V gene's germline CDR1 is SGHDT and CDR2 YYEEEE. There are 15 residues in the CDR3. V lost 0 bases, J lost 4 bases, and 3 bases stayed unmatched. This chain's CDR3 is CASSLEQGVYNEQFF. The CDR3 region has the DNA TGTGCCAGCAGCTTGGAACAGGGGGTTTACAATGAGCAGTTCTTC.

V and J are TRBV5-6 and TRBJ2-2; TRBD2 aligns across 7 bases. The germline gives CDR1 SGHDT, CDR2 YYEEEE. Unmatched junction bases numbered 7, after V lost 2 bases and J lost 3 bases. This CDR3 has 16 residues. CDR3 protein: CASSFTGGGYTGELFF. CDR3 nucleotide sequence: TGTGCCAGCAGCTTTACGGGGGGAGGCTACACCGGGGAGCTGTTTTTT.

J is TRBJ2-7 and V is TRBV9; D might be TRBD2 (5 bases). CDR3 length equals 14 residues. V was clipped by 0 bases and J by 1 base, with 8 bases between them. Per germline, CDR1 SGDLS and CDR2 YYNGEE. The CDR3 DNA is TGTGCCAGCAGCGTAGCTTCGGGGTCCTACGAGCAGTACTTC. Translated, it gives CASSVASGSYEQYF.

The rearrangement uses TRBV29-1 and TRBJ1-3; D is perhaps TRBD1 (6 bases). CDR1 is SQVTM and CDR2 is ANQGSEA in the germline V gene. V lost 6 bases to trimming and J lost 10 bases, with 13 bases between them. The CDR3 runs to 11 residues. For the CDR3, the DNA is TGCAGCGTCCTGGGGGGGCCGACCATATATTTT. Residues: CSVLGGPTIYF.

V is TRBV5-1 and J is TRBJ1-5, with 7 bases lining up with TRBD1. Germline loops: CDR1 SGHRS, CDR2 YFSETQ. J was trimmed by 6 bases and V by 1 base; bases with no gene match: 1. The CDR3 is 13 residues long. Here the CDR3 reads CASSLNRGQPQHF. DNA for the CDR3: TGCGCCAGCAGCTTGAACAGGGGTCAGCCCCAGCATTTT.

The gene calls are TRBV5-1 and TRBJ2-7; possible D gene TRBD2, 6 bases. V lost 3 bases and J lost 0, with 16 bases in between. Germline V gene sequence: CDR1 SGHRS, CDR2 YFSETQ. The CDR3 is 16 amino acids. The CDR3 region has the DNA TGCGCCAGCAGCTCCCTGGGGGGTCGGACCTCCTACGAGCAGTACTTC. It codes for CASSSLGGRTSYEQYF. Variable domain in full (rest from reference TRBV5-1 and TRBJ2-7): KAGVTQTPRYLIKTRGQQVTLSCSPISGHRSVSWYQQTPGQGLQFLFEYFSETQRNKGNFPGRFSGRQFSNSRSEMNVSTLELGDSALYLCASSSLGGRTSYEQYFGPGTRLTVT.

The gene calls are TRBV19 and TRBJ1-5, with a tentative D call TRBD1 (5 bases). This CDR3 region has 14 residues. V lost 1 base and J lost 6, with 10 bases in between. Germline CDR1 is LNHDA and CDR2 is SQIVND (reference sequence). CDR3 in DNA: TGTGCCAGTAGTATAGTAGGGGCGCGTCAGCCCCAGCATTTT. Translated, it gives CASSIVGARQPQHF.